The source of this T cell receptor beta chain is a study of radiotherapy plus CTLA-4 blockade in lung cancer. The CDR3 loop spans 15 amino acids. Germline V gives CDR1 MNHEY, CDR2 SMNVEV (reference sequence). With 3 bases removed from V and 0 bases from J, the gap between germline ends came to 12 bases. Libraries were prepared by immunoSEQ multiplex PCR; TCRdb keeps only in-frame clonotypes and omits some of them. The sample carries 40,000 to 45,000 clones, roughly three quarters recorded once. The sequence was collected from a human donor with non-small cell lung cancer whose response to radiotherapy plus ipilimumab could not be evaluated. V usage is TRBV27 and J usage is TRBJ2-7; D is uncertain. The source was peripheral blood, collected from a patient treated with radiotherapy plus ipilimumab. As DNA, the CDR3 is TGTGCCAGCAGTTTCATGCGTGAGGTCTCCTACGAGCAGTACTTC. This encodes CASSFMREVSYEQYF.